This T cell receptor beta chain emerged from a study of cytomegalovirus exposure and HLA in healthy donors. 13 Jbeta primers and 60 Vbeta primers were used for the PCR. Sequenced by immunoSEQ multiplex PCR; TCRdb stores in-frame clones only, minus some. The sample lists around 200,000 clones, 82% seen once, with roughly 6% in the top ten. This CDR3 region has 15 residues. The V gene end was trimmed by 5 bases and the J gene end by 2 bases; junction bases not matched to a gene: 6. The germline V gene encodes CDR1 SGHDN and CDR2 FVKESK. Source material: PBMCs. The origin of this receptor is a middle-aged man in good health and CMV-seropositive. The rearrangement uses TRBV14 and TRBJ1-2; 9 nucleotides line up with TRBD1. The CDR3 loop is CASSATGGENYGYTF. The CDR3 DNA sequence: TGTGCCAGCAGCGCCACAGGGGGCGAGAACTATGGCTACACCTTC. Based on the CDR3 plus reference TRBV14 and TRBJ1-2, the full variable domain is EAGVTQFPSHSVIEKGQTVTLRCDPISGHDNLYWYRRVMGKEIKFLLHFVKESKQDESGMPNNRFLAERTGGTYSTLKVQPAELEDSGVYFCASSATGGENYGYTFGSGTRLTVV.